What follows are 7 T cell receptor beta chains derived from one specimen sequenced in a study of blood T cell repertoires in COVID-19. Method: immunoSEQ multiplex PCR; TCRdb's copy keeps in-frame clones and lacks some. The sample shows about 240,000 clones, roughly 80% of them seen only once. Sequencing was done on a sample of peripheral blood. These receptors came from a woman older than 75 with acute or convalescent COVID-19.

The genes are TRBV7-2 and TRBJ2-4; TRBD1 agrees at 9 bases. The germline CDR1 and CDR2 sequences are SGHTA and FQGNSA. V lost 5 bases and J lost 3; bases outside the gene matches: 5. The CDR3 covers 15 residues. CDR3 DNA sequence: TGTGCCAGCAGCCCCGTGACAGGGGGCAAAAACATTCAGTACTTC. Protein: CASSPVTGGKNIQYF. The variable domain in full, completed from reference TRBV7-2 and TRBJ2-4, reads GAGVSQSPSNKVTEKGKDVELRCDPISGHTALYWYRQSLGQGLEFLIYFQGNSAPDKSGLPSDRFSAERTGGSVSTLTIQRTQQEDSAVYLCASSPVTGGKNIQYFGAGTRLSVL.

The chain is built from TRBV18 and TRBJ2-6; TRBD1 aligns across 10 bases. V was clipped by 6 bases and J by 0 bases; unmatched bases: 8. The CDR3 contains 18 residues. CDR1 is KGHSH, CDR2 LQKENI, per germline. CDR3 sequence reads: CASSRLGQGSSGANVLTF. CDR3 DNA: TGTGCCAGCTCCCGTTTGGGACAGGGGAGCTCTGGGGCCAACGTCCTGACTTTC.

The rearrangement links TRBV5-1 to TRBJ1-6; 7 bases map to TRBD1. From germline, CDR1 is SGHRS and CDR2 YFSETQ. The V and J ends lost 0 bases and 9 bases, in that order; junction bases with no gene match: 12. CDR3 size: 17 residues. The CDR3 coding sequence is TGCGCCAGCAGCTTGGGACGGCCGACAGGGCTAGGTTCACCCCTCCACTTT. Translated, it gives CASSLGRPTGLGSPLHF.

The rearrangement uses TRBV19 and TRBJ1-1, with 7 bases lining up with TRBD1. Germline CDR1 is LNHDA and CDR2 is SQIVND (reference sequence). V trimming: 8 bases; J trimming: 4 bases; junction bases outside the gene matches: 7. This CDR3 contains 13 residues. The CDR3 nucleotides read TGTGCCAGTGGATTAACAGGGGCCACTGAAGCTTTCTTT. Translating gives CASGLTGATEAFF.

The chain carries TRBV12-3 or TRBV12-4 and TRBJ2-1, with D unclear. The CDR3 is 12 amino acids. The germline V and J ends were trimmed by 5 bases and 6 bases, with 8 bases remaining between them. The CDR3 bases are TGTGCCAGCAGTCGACGGAGCAATGAGCAGTTCTTC. Protein: CASSRRSNEQFF.

This chain connects TRBV2 to TRBJ1-5, with 10 bases aligning to TRBD1. CDR1 is SNHLY, CDR2 FYNNEI, per germline. This CDR3 is 18 amino acids long. Trimming took 3 bases from V and 3 from J; bases not matched to a gene: 11. This CDR3 reads CASSDGDRGYRDNQPQHF. In nucleotides, the CDR3 is TGTGCCAGCAGTGATGGGGACAGGGGCTATCGAGACAATCAGCCCCAGCATTTT.

The chain uses TRBV7-2 and TRBJ2-1; D is ambiguous. The CDR3 covers 15 residues. Germline V CDR1 and CDR2: SGHTA, FQGNSA. V dropped 4 bases and J dropped 0 bases, with 10 bases sitting between them. The CDR3 is CASSSPQRSYNEQFF. The CDR3 region has the DNA TGTGCCAGCAGCTCCCCTCAGCGCTCCTACAATGAGCAGTTCTTC.